The clone carrying this T cell receptor beta chain came up many times. Its target is unknown. An equimolar mix of two oligonucleotides served as the beta constant-region primer for TRBC1 and TRBC2. MiXCR, run by TCRdb on the UMI-ligation and nested PCR reads, gives a single entry per CDR3 protein. Of more than 4,000 distinct CDR3 sequences in the sample, about 7% were seen once. This CDR3 region has 18 residues. V was clipped by 8 bases and J by 6 bases; unmatched bases: 17. From the second PCR step, alpha and beta chains were amplified apart. Cells stained for CD3, CD4, CD8, CD45RA, CD27 and viability were sorted into four CD45RA/CD27 subsets. The sample belongs to a study of naive and memory T cell subsets. Study observations and caveats: Each distinct alpha or beta sequence counts as one clonotype. Over 90% of naive TCR sequences appeared only once, unlike memory subsets.

V and J are TRBV12-3 or TRBV12-4 and TRBJ2-2; 11 nucleotides align to TRBD2. This clonotype originated in a human donor in good health. The material sequenced was CD4+ TEMRA cells from blood. Subset specified: effector memory re-expressing CD45RA, CD45RA+ CD27-. CDR3 protein: CASGAGLAGGTTSGELFF. As DNA, the CDR3 is TGTGCCAGCGGAGCTGGGCTAGCGGGAGGCACTACCTCCGGGGAGCTGTTTTTT.